This T cell receptor (beta chain) was sequenced for a study of cytomegalovirus exposure and HLA in healthy donors. Study overall: Tens of millions of unique TCRs, all from HLA-typed donors, were included in an early release of the data.

60 Vbeta and 13 Jbeta primers were used in PCR. Measured with immunoSEQ multiplex PCR; TCRdb has only the in-frame clones, and not every one. The profile shows more than 65,000 clones, around 76% of them singletons. To note about this clone: Its target is not known.

Notes on the study in general: For TCR beta chains, V- and J-gene trimming was later linked to a missense DCLRE1C variant.

The CDR3 is 13 residues long. Germline CDR1 reads PRHDT; CDR2 reads FYEKMQ (reference sequence). The ends were cut back, 6 bases at V and 7 bases at J, with 12 bases in the middle. This chain links TRBV13 with TRBJ2-2, with D perhaps TRBD1 (5 bases). This TCR came from a man aged 18 to 30 in good health and CMV-seropositive. The source material was PBMCs. CDR3 protein: CASSPQGRGELFF. CDR3 DNA sequence: TGTGCCAGCAGTCCCCAGGGTCGCGGGGAGCTGTTTTTT.